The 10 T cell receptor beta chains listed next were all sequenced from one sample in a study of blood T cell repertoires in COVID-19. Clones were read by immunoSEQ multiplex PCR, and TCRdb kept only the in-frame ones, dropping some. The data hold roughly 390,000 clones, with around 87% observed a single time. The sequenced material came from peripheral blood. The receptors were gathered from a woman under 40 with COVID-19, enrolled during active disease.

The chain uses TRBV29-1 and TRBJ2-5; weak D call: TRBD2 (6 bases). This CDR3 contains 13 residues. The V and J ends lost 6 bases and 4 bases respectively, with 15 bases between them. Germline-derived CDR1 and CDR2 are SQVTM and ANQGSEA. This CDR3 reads CSVDAGTGETQYF. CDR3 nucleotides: TGCAGCGTGGACGCCGGGACTGGAGAGACCCAGTACTTC.

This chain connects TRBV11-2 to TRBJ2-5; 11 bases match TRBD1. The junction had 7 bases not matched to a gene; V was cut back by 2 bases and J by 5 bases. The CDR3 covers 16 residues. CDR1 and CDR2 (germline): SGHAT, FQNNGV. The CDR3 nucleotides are TGTGCCAGCAGCTTACGTTGGACAGGGGGCGCGGAGACCCAGTACTTC. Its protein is CASSLRWTGGAETQYF.

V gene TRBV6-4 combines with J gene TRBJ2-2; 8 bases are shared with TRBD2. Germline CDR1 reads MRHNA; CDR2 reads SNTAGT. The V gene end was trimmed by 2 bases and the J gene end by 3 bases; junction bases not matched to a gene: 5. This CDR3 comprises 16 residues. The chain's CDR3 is CASSDAREGDTGELFF. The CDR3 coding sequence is TGTGCCAGCAGTGACGCACGGGAGGGGGACACCGGGGAGCTGTTTTTT.

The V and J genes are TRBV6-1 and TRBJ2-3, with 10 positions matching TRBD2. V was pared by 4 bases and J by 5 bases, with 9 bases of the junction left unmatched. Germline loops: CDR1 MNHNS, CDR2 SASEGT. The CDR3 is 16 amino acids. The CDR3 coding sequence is TGTGCCAGCAGTGGTTTCCTAGCGGGAGAGGGAGATACGCAGTATTTT. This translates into CASSGFLAGEGDTQYF.

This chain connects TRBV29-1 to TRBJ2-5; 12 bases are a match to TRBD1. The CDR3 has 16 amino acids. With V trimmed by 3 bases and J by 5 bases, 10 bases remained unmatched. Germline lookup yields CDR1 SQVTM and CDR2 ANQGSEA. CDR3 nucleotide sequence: TGCAGCGTTGAGCCTCCGGGACAGGGGGCTTGGGAGACCCAGTACTTC. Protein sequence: CSVEPPGQGAWETQYF.

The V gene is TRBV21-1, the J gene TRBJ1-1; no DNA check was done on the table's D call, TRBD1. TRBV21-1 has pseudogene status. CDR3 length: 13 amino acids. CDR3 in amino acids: CASSLGTGDGAFF. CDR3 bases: TGTGCCAGCAGCTTAGGGACAGGGGATGGAGCTTTCTTT.

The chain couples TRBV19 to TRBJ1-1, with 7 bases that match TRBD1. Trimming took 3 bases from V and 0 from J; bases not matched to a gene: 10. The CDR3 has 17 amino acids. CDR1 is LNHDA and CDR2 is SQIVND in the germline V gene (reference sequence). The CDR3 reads CASSILPPQGMNTEAFF. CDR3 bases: TGTGCCAGTAGTATCCTCCCTCCACAGGGGATGAACACTGAAGCTTTCTTT.

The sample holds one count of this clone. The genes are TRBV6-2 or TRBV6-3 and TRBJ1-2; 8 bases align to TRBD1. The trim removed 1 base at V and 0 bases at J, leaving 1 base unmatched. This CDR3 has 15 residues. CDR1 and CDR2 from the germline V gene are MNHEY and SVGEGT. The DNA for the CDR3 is TGTGCCAGCAGTTACTTGACAGGGGCTAACTATGGCTACACCTTC. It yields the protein CASSYLTGANYGYTF.

The CDR3 coding sequence is TGTGCCAGTAGTATTAGAGTACTCCGCGACGAGCAGTACTTC. Its protein product is CASSIRVLRDEQYF. V and J are TRBV19 and TRBJ2-7; D is undetermined. Germline V gives CDR1 LNHDA, CDR2 SQIVND (reference sequence). V was cut by 3 bases and J by 5 bases, with 14 bases left in between. The CDR3 is 14 residues long.

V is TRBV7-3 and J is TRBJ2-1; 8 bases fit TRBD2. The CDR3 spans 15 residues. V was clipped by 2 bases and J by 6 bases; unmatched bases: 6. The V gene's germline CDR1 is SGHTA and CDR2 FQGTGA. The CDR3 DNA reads TGTGCCAGCAGCTTAGTTCCCCGGGAGGGCAATGAGCAGTTCTTC. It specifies CASSLVPREGNEQFF. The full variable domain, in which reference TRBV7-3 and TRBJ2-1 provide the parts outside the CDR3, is GAGVSQTPSNKVTEKGKYVELRCDPISGHTALYWYRQSLGQGPEFLIYFQGTGAADDSGLPNDRFFAVRPEGSVSTLKIQRTERGDSAVYLCASSLVPREGNEQFFGPGTRLTVL.